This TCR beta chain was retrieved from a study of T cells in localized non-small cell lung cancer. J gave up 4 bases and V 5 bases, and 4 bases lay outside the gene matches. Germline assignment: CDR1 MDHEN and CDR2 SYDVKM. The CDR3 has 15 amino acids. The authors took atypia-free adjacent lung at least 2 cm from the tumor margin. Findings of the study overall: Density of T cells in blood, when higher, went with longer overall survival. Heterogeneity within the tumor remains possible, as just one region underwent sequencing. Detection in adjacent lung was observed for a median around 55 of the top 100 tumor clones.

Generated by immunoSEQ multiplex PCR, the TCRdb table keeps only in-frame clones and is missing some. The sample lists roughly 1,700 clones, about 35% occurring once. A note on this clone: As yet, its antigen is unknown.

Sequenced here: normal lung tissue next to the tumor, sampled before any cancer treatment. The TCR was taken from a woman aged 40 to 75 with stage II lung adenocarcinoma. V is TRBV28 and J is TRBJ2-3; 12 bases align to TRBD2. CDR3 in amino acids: CASSLGTSGSDTQYF. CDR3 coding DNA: TGTGCCAGCAGTCTCGGGACTAGCGGGTCAGATACGCAGTATTTT.